The clone carrying this T cell receptor beta chain was seen repeatedly, ten times or more. The antigen is unknown. The source of the sample is a study of T cells in Graves' hyperthyroidism and ophthalmopathy. General study points: Ophthalmopathy was separated from stable hyperthyroidism by a 13 V-J model. Most thyroid clonotypes with frequency above 0.001 were detected in blood.

From RNA transcripts, TCR beta CDR3 regions were amplified. HTBI primers were used for first-round RT-PCR of the TCR CDR3. TCRdb reprocessed the multiplex PCR reads with MiXCR, giving one entry per CDR3 protein. Among roughly 570,000 distinct CDR3 sequences listed, around 14% were seen once. A lack of ophthalmopathy progression within 18 months defined stable Graves' hyperthyroidism. The study left out patients who had uncontrolled infection, other autoimmune disease, pregnancy or lactation. V was trimmed by 6 bases and J by 1 base, leaving 13 bases between them. Germline-derived CDR1 and CDR2 are MNHEY and SMNVEV (reference sequence). There are 14 residues in the CDR3.

The rearrangement joins TRBV27 to TRBJ2-7; D gene unclear. Sequencing was carried out using blood. The sequence was collected from a woman aged 25-40 years with Graves' hyperthyroidism. CDR3 in amino acids: CASRVHTPSYEQYF. CDR3 nucleotide sequence: TGTGCCAGCAGGGTCCATACCCCATCCTACGAGCAGTACTTC.